This T cell receptor (beta chain) is from a study of blood T cell repertoires in COVID-19. V was clipped by 4 bases and J by 2 bases, with 7 bases between them. The CDR3 consists of 13 residues. Sequencing was performed with immunoSEQ multiplex PCR; in TCRdb, only in-frame clones are kept and a portion is missing. There are about 180,000 clones in the sample; over 65% occur only once, and around a sixth lies in the top ten. The rearrangement joins TRBV12-3 or TRBV12-4 to TRBJ2-3; a weak D match, TRBD2 (6 bases). The TCR was taken from a person aged 70 to 85 with COVID-19, enrolled during active disease. The sample was peripheral blood. This CDR3 is CASSWGDTDTQYF. The CDR3 DNA reads TGTGCCAGCAGTTGGGGGGACACAGATACGCAGTATTTT.